What follows are 11 T cell receptor beta chains derived from one specimen sequenced in a study of T cell responses to AZD1222 COVID-19 vaccine. Sequencing was performed with immunoSEQ multiplex PCR; in TCRdb, only in-frame clones are kept and a portion is missing. The data contain approximately 130,000 clones, over 85% of them singletons. The starting material was peripheral blood, obtained on day 0 of AZD1222 vaccination. These receptors came from an adult in good health.

The chain has TRBV24-1 and TRBJ2-7; the D is unclear. The V gene lost 7 bases and the J gene lost 3 bases, with 12 bases spanning the gap. Germline V gene lookup returns CDR1 KGHDR and CDR2 SFDVKD. The CDR3 totals 13 residues. This CDR3 reads CATSDGVYYEQYF. In nucleotides, the CDR3 is TGTGCCACCAGCGATGGGGTCTACTACGAGCAGTACTTC.

CDR3 region: CASRRGADEQYF. The CDR3 nucleotides are TGTGCCAGCAGACGGGGGGCGGACGAGCAGTACTTC. This chain connects TRBV7-9 to TRBJ2-7; possibly TRBD2 for D (7 bases). Germline V lookup: CDR1 SEHNR, CDR2 FQNEAQ (reference sequence). V was shortened by 6 bases and J by 5 bases, with 11 bases between the two germline ends. The CDR3 totals 12 residues.

This sequence joins TRBV10-3 and TRBJ2-1, with 11 bases that match TRBD2. Per germline, CDR1 ENHRY and CDR2 SYGVKD. The trim removed 0 bases at V and 7 bases at J, leaving 5 bases unmatched. The CDR3 length is 16 residues. The CDR3 loop is CAISESTSGAVNEQFF. The CDR3 coding sequence is TGTGCCATCAGTGAGTCGACTAGCGGGGCCGTAAATGAGCAGTTCTTC.

The chain is built from TRBV7-9 and TRBJ1-2; D may be TRBD1 (5 bases). The V gene's germline CDR1 is SEHNR and CDR2 FQNEAQ (reference sequence). The CDR3 consists of 14 residues. The V gene lost 5 bases and the J gene lost 7 bases, with 17 bases spanning the gap. The CDR3 DNA sequence: TGTGCCAGCAGCGAACGGGACTCATGGACTGGCTACACCTTC. This codes for CASSERDSWTGYTF.

The chain links TRBV5-1 to TRBJ2-7; D is uncertain. Germline assignment: CDR1 SGHRS and CDR2 YFSETQ. V was clipped by 5 bases and J by 0 bases, with 6 bases between them. This CDR3 contains 12 residues. DNA of the CDR3: TGCGCCAGCAGGGGCGCCTCCTACGAGCAGTACTTC. Protein product: CASRGASYEQYF.

This chain connects TRBV4-1 to TRBJ2-2, with a weak D call TRBD2 (6 bases). The CDR3 contains 19 residues. Germline values: CDR1 MGHRA, CDR2 YSYEKL. V lost 1 base, J lost 2 bases, and 20 bases lay in between. The chain's CDR3 is CASSQGPGLGGVNTGELFF. The CDR3 bases are TGCGCCAGCAGCCAAGGTCCAGGTCTGGGGGGAGTCAACACCGGGGAGCTGTTTTTT.

The chain has TRBV29-1 and TRBJ1-1; TRBD1 is a possible D gene (5 bases). Trimming shortened V by 3 bases and J by 0 bases, and 11 bases separated the two germline ends. This CDR3 has 14 amino acids. Germline V gives CDR1 SQVTM, CDR2 ANQGSEA. CDR3 DNA sequence: TGCAGCGTTGAGGCTGGGGGGATGAACACTGAAGCTTTCTTT. It encodes CSVEAGGMNTEAFF.

V and J are TRBV19 and TRBJ1-1, with 9 bases that match TRBD1. CDR3 length equals 13 residues. V shed 6 bases and J 5 bases; nucleotides not matched to a gene: 4. Looked up from germline, CDR1 is LNHDA and CDR2 is SQIVND (reference sequence). The CDR3 here is CASRQGAGTEAFF. CDR3 nucleotides: TGTGCCAGTAGACAGGGGGCCGGTACTGAAGCTTTCTTT.

This chain uses TRBV13 with TRBJ2-7; 7 nucleotides agree with TRBD1. The CDR3 sequence is 15 residues long. V trimming: 5 bases; J trimming: 3 bases; junction bases outside the gene matches: 10. Germline CDR1 and CDR2: PRHDT and FYEKMQ (reference sequence). CDR3 protein: CASSPGGVGFYEQYF. CDR3 sequence (DNA): TGTGCCAGCAGCCCAGGGGGTGTAGGTTTCTACGAGCAGTACTTC. Supplemented by reference TRBV13 and TRBJ2-7, the full variable domain reads AAGVIQSPRHLIKEKRETATLKCYPIPRHDTVYWYQQGPGQDPQFLISFYEKMQSDKGSIPDRFSAQQFSDYHSELNMSSLELGDSALYFCASSPGGVGFYEQYFGPGTRLTVT.

The CDR3 loop reads CASSYSAGISNQPQHF. For the CDR3, the DNA is TGTGCCAGCAGTTACTCGGCGGGCATTAGCAATCAGCCCCAGCATTTT. The genes are TRBV6-2 or TRBV6-3 and TRBJ1-5; no definite D call. Germline V CDR1 and CDR2: MNHEY, SVGEGT. This CDR3 has 16 amino acids. The V end lost 0 bases, the J end lost 0 bases, and 9 bases lay between the germline ends.

The rearrangement joins TRBV19 to TRBJ2-2, with 10 bases fitting TRBD1. Germline CDR1 and CDR2: LNHDA and SQIVND (reference sequence). This CDR3 is built from 15 residues. V trimming: 5 bases; J trimming: 4 bases; junction bases outside the gene matches: 4. The CDR3 DNA sequence: TGTGCCAGTAGTGTAGGGACAGGGGTCACCGGGGAGCTGTTTTTT. Translated: CASSVGTGVTGELFF. Supplemented by reference TRBV19 and TRBJ2-2, the full variable domain reads DGGITQSPKYLFRKEGQNVTLSCEQNLNHDAMYWYRQDPGQGLRLIYYSQIVNDFQKGDIAEGYSVSREKKESFPLTVTSAQKNPTAFYLCASSVGTGVTGELFFGEGSRLTVL.